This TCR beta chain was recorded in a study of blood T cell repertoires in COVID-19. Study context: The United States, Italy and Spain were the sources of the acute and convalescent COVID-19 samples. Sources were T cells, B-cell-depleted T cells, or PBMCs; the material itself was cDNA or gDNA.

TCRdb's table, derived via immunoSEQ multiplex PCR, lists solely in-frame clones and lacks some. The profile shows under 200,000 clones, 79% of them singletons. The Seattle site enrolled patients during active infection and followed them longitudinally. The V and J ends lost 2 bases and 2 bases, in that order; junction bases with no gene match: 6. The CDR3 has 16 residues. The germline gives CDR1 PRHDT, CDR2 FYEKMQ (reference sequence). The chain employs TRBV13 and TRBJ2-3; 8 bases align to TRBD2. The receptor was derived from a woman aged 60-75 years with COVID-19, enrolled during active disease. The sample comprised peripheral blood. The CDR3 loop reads CASSLRLAGNTDTQYF. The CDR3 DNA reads TGTGCCAGCAGCTTACGTCTAGCGGGCAACACAGATACGCAGTATTTT.